A single sample is the source of the 12 T cell receptor beta chains below, sequenced in a study of beta chain features in type 1 diabetes. For these TCRs, the target antigens are not known. Points from the study as a whole: All four CD4+ subsets of Type 1 diabetes patients contained TCRB CDR3s that were moderately but significantly shorter.

The authors reverse transcribed all of the isolated RNA, so sequencing captured expressed TCRB transcripts. Sequencing used immunoSEQ multiplex PCR; TCRdb keeps in-frame clones, though not all of them. The table includes hundreds of thousands of clones, over 11% detected once. Sequencing used naive CD4+ T cells from blood. Receptor source: a man aged 25 to 45 with type 1 diabetes.

This clone was counted between two and nine times. V and J are TRBV5-1 and TRBJ2-5; 7 nucleotides line up with TRBD1. With 0 bases clipped from V and 5 bases from J, the junction kept 7 bases outside the gene matches. This CDR3 is built from 15 residues. The germline CDR1 and CDR2 sequences are SGHRS and YFSETQ. The CDR3: CASSLDRGIGETQYF. CDR3 sequence (DNA): TGCGCCAGCAGCTTGGACAGGGGAATAGGGGAGACCCAGTACTTC.

This clone was observed a few times. The V gene is TRBV9, the J gene TRBJ1-5, with a weak D call TRBD1 (6 bases). V lost 0 bases, J lost 6 bases, and 13 bases lay in between. Germline CDR1 reads SGDLS; CDR2 reads YYNGEE. This CDR3 region has 15 residues. The CDR3 nucleotides are TGTGCCAGCAGCGTAGCAGGGGTCCGGGGTCAGCCCCAGCATTTT. Translated: CASSVAGVRGQPQHF.

This clone was seen a handful of times. The chain has TRBV29-1 and TRBJ1-2; TRBD1 might be the D (6 bases). Looked up from germline, CDR1 is SQVTM and CDR2 is ANQGSEA. Trimming pared 3 bases from V and 7 bases from J, leaving 12 bases between. The CDR3 totals 12 residues. CDR3 in amino acids: CSVEGARSGYTF. The CDR3 bases are TGCAGCGTTGAGGGGGCTCGGAGTGGCTACACCTTC. Using reference TRBV29-1 and TRBJ1-2 for the parts outside the CDR3, the full variable domain is SAVISQKPSRDICQRGTSLTIQCQVDSQVTMMFWYRQQPGQSLTLIATANQGSEATYESGFVIDKFPISRPNLTFSTLTVSNMSPEDSSIYLCSVEGARSGYTFGSGTRLTVV.

The chain joins TRBV5-1 to TRBJ1-1, with no clear D. The CDR3 has 15 amino acids. V was trimmed by 0 bases and J by 0 bases, leaving 9 bases between them. Germline V gene data show CDR1 as SGHRS and CDR2 as YFSETQ. The CDR3 loop is CASSLAEQMNTEAFF. CDR3 in DNA: TGCGCCAGCAGCTTGGCGGAACAGATGAACACTGAAGCTTTCTTT.

In this sample, this clone turned up a few times. This chain connects TRBV9 to TRBJ2-1; 7 bases are a match to TRBD2. Germline values: CDR1 SGDLS, CDR2 YYNGEE. Trimming cost V 1 base and J 7 bases; bases outside gene matches: 8. This CDR3 contains 15 residues. The CDR3 is CASSVWGGPPNEQFF. The CDR3 nucleotides read TGTGCCAGCAGCGTATGGGGGGGACCGCCTAATGAGCAGTTCTTC. The full variable domain, its missing parts supplied by reference TRBV9 and TRBJ2-1, is DSGVTQTPKHLITATGQRVTLRCSPRSGDLSVYWYQQSLDQGLQFLIQYYNGEERAKGNILERFSAQQFPDLHSELNLSSLELGDSALYFCASSVWGGPPNEQFFGPGTRLTVL.

The chain employs TRBV2 and TRBJ2-2; the match to TRBD1 covers 11 bases. Germline CDR1 reads SNHLY; CDR2 reads FYNNEI. The CDR3 length is 15 residues. After removal of 4 bases from V and 4 bases from J, the junction contained 2 bases not matched to a gene. In DNA, the CDR3 is TGTGCCAGCAGTGCTGGGACAGGGGGCACCGGGGAGCTGTTTTTT. Translating it yields CASSAGTGGTGELFF.

V gene TRBV19 combines with J gene TRBJ2-4, with D perhaps TRBD1 (6 bases). Per the germline V gene, CDR1 is LNHDA and CDR2 is SQIVND (reference sequence). The CDR3 length is 15 residues. Trimming pared 3 bases from V and 3 bases from J, leaving 12 bases between. The CDR3: CASSIWDTVKNIQYF. Written as DNA, the CDR3 is TGTGCCAGTAGTATCTGGGACACCGTCAAAAACATTCAGTACTTC.

This clone came up once. The rearrangement links TRBV20-1 to TRBJ2-5; 7 bases are shared with TRBD2. Trimming removed 5 bases from V and 4 bases from J; junction bases left unmatched: 1. CDR3 length equals 11 residues. Germline assignment: CDR1 DFQATT and CDR2 SNEGSKA (reference sequence). As DNA, the CDR3 is TGCAGTGCTGGGAGGGGAGAGACCCAGTACTTC. Translated, it gives CSAGRGETQYF.

The table lists this clone with a few counts. The chain links TRBV29-1 to TRBJ1-1; D is undetermined. The germline V gene has CDR1 SQVTM and CDR2 ANQGSEA. Trimming cost V 7 bases and J 4 bases, with 10 bases left between them. The CDR3 runs to 11 residues. The CDR3 sequence: CSGGSSTEAFF. CDR3 nucleotides: TGCAGCGGAGGGTCCTCCACTGAAGCTTTCTTT.

The chain employs TRBV20-1 and TRBJ2-7; possible D gene TRBD2, 5 bases. The germline V gene encodes CDR1 DFQATT and CDR2 SNEGSKA (reference sequence). This CDR3 is built from 11 residues. The V end was cut by 0 bases, the J end by 10 bases, with 10 bases between. The chain's CDR3 is CSARDPGSQYF. Here the CDR3 DNA reads TGCAGTGCTAGAGATCCGGGATCCCAGTACTTC.

The chain couples TRBV28 to TRBJ2-3, with 7 positions matching TRBD1. The CDR3 is 15 residues long. Losses at the gene ends were 5 bases for V and 8 bases for J; bases not matched to a gene: 13. CDR1 is MDHEN and CDR2 is SYDVKM in the germline V gene. The CDR3 reads CASSVTGTGLGTQYF. The CDR3 region has the DNA TGTGCCAGCAGTGTGACAGGGACGGGGCTGGGTACGCAGTATTTT.

In its sample, this clone was seen a few times. The chain combines TRBV6-6 with TRBJ2-5; tentative D call: TRBD1 (6 bases). Trimming left V 5 bases short and J 4 bases short, with 11 bases between. CDR1 and CDR2 (germline): MNHNY, SVGAGI (reference sequence). CDR3 length: 13 amino acids. The CDR3 spells CASSPGTRETQYF. For the CDR3, the DNA is TGTGCCAGCAGTCCTGGGACAAGAGAGACCCAGTACTTC.